Listed below are T cell receptor beta chains from one sample, sequenced in a study of human CD8 memory T cell subsets. TCRdb reanalyzed the 5' RACE reads, giving one entry per CDR3 protein sequence and no DNA. This sample contains over 7,000 distinct CDR3 sequences. The material sequenced was CD8+ T cells from PBMCs. These receptor sequences come from a human donor in good health. The CDR3 runs from the conserved cysteine through the conserved F or W. Fields, in order: CDR3 protein, V gene, clone size, CDR3 length, J gene. Clone size is shown for a subset of rows, as once, few, many or a class of expanded clone.

CASSRPYNEQFF | TRBV6-6 | large | 12 | TRBJ2-1
CASNSGGRYQETQYF | TRBV2 | NA | 15 | TRBJ2-5
CASSWREGNTEAFF | TRBV6-5 | NA | 14 | TRBJ1-1
CASSGRDRGQETQYF | TRBV13 | NA | 15 | TRBJ2-5
CASSLVPTGELFF | TRBV7-9 | NA | 13 | TRBJ2-2
CASSEGSSYEQYF | TRBV10-1 | NA | 13 | TRBJ2-7
CATSMDSDYNEQFF | TRBV15 | NA | 14 | TRBJ2-1
CASSQEQGREGDTQYF | TRBV4-2 | NA | 16 | TRBJ2-3
CASSPKLLAGVGEQFF | TRBV6-1 | NA | 16 | TRBJ2-1
CSALGTSGHNEQFF | TRBV29-1 | medium-sized | 14 | TRBJ2-1